The clone carrying this TCR beta chain was found once. These data originate in a study of blood T cell repertoires in COVID-19. For the study at large: Acute and convalescent COVID-19 samples came from the United States, Italy and Spain. T cells, B-cell-depleted T cells, or PBMCs supplied cDNA or gDNA.

Under the authors' procedure: Cell counts per sample came from amplifying reference gene primers. The data were produced by immunoSEQ multiplex PCR, yet TCRdb's version contains in-frame clones alone and is incomplete. D and trimming were read from the DNA, whereas the V and J calls and clone size are those reported in that table. The table records a few hundred thousand clones, about 85% of them present only once. This clonotype originated in an older woman who had recovered from COVID-19. The sample comprised peripheral blood.

The CDR3 here is CASSSPGGYEQYF. CDR3 bases: TGTGCCAGCAGTTCCCCAGGGGGCTACGAGCAGTACTTC. J is TRBJ2-7 and V is TRBV6-1; 7 bases line up with TRBD1. Unmatched junction bases numbered 4, after V lost 5 bases and J lost 3 bases. The CDR3 is made up of 13 amino acids. CDR1 is MNHNS and CDR2 is SASEGT in the germline V gene.